The clone carrying this TCR beta chain has a count of ten or more. The antigen is unknown. Unique molecular identifiers were added to individual cDNA molecules. Each CDR3 protein is one row after TCRdb ran MiXCR on the 5' RACE reads. The table has about 50,000 distinct CDR3 sequences, about 15% seen once; the top ten hold roughly 3.9%. These data belong to a study of early T cells in non-severe SARS-CoV-2 infection. Overall study context: Chains were unpaired, as sequencing was done on bulk RNA from unsorted whole blood. Study results and caveats: VDJdb matching skewed toward anti-spike CD8 responses, missing private and CD4 specificities.

The CDR3 has 14 residues. V lost 2 bases to trimming and J lost 9 bases; unmatched junction nucleotides: 6. The chain is built from TRBV12-3 or TRBV12-4 and TRBJ2-1, with 8 positions matching TRBD2. Here the sequenced sample was whole blood, taken at baseline. This TCR was recovered from an adult who was a healthcare worker with PCR-confirmed SARS-CoV-2 infection or an uninfected control (not recorded which). CDR3 amino acids: CASSLIGGAFEQFF. In nucleotides, the CDR3 is TGTGCCAGCAGTTTAATCGGGGGGGCCTTTGAGCAGTTCTTC.